This entry concerns a single TCR beta chain. The antigen is not known. The data were taken from a study of PD-1 blockade in classical Hodgkin lymphoma. The wider study: On a schedule of every 2 weeks, patients received nivolumab 3 mg/kg intravenously. Findings of the study overall: While CD8+ TCR diversity did not rise significantly by C4D1, CD4+ TCR diversity did. Relative to healthy donors, newly diagnosed patients reportedly had lower baseline TCR diversity, which was reported as lower still in relapsed/refractory patients.

In every patient, relapse followed autologous stem cell transplantation, while exposure to brentuximab vedotin differed. Purification of CD4+ T cells from thawed PBMCs was performed via magnetic negative selection. Sequenced by immunoSEQ multiplex PCR; TCRdb stores in-frame clones only, minus some. The table has about 35,000 clones, roughly 90% seen once; the top ten hold around 0.21%. This receptor was obtained from a human donor with classical Hodgkin lymphoma. Material: CD4+ T cells from blood, obtained at baseline.

DNA of the CDR3: TGTGCCAGCAGTAGGAAGGGGACTAATGAAAAACTGTTTTTT. Its protein is CASSRKGTNEKLFF. This rearrangement joins TRBV25-1 to TRBJ1-4; possibly TRBD1 for D (5 bases). Trimming removed 5 bases at V and 2 bases at J, with 9 bases between. Germline V gene data show CDR1 as MGHDK and CDR2 as SYGVNS. This CDR3 has 14 residues.